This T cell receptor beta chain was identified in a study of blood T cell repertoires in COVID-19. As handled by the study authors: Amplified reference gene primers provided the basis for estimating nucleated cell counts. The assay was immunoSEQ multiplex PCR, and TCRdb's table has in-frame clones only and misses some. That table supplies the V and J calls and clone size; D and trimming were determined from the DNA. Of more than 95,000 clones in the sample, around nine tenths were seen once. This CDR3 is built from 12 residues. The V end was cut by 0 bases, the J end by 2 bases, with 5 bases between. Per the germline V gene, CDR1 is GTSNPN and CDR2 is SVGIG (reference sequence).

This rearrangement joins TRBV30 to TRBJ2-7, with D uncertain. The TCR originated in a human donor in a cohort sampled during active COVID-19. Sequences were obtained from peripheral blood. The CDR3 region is CAWSVLTYEQYF. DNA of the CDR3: TGTGCCTGGAGTGTACTTACCTACGAGCAGTACTTC.